Listed here are 29 T cell receptor beta chains from one sample, sequenced in a study of blood T cell repertoires in COVID-19. Measured with immunoSEQ multiplex PCR; TCRdb has only the in-frame clones, and not every one. The table lists approximately 220,000 clones, about four fifths of them singletons, with about 2.4% in the top ten. The sequenced sample was peripheral blood. The receptors derive from a woman aged 55-70 years with acute or convalescent COVID-19.

This chain links TRBV12-3 or TRBV12-4 with TRBJ2-1, with D possibly TRBD1 on 6 matching bases. Trimming shortened V by 6 bases and J by 8 bases, and 14 bases separated the two germline ends. The CDR3 extends over 13 amino acids. In DNA, the CDR3 is TGTGCCAGCAGACCAATAGGGGGAGATGAGCAGTTCTTC. It codes for CASRPIGGDEQFF.

The rearrangement uses TRBV6-1 and TRBJ1-1; no reliable D call. Trimming pared 2 bases from V and 0 bases from J, leaving 7 bases between. The germline V gene has CDR1 MNHNS and CDR2 SASEGT. This CDR3 is built from 14 residues. The chain's CDR3 is CASSEFAVNTEAFF. DNA of the CDR3: TGTGCCAGCAGTGAATTTGCAGTGAACACTGAAGCTTTCTTT.

The chain couples TRBV9 to TRBJ2-3, with D uncertain. Germline V gene data show CDR1 as SGDLS and CDR2 as YYNGEE. The CDR3 consists of 14 residues. Trimming left V 5 bases short and J 0 bases short, with 10 bases between. The CDR3 region is CASRAGPSTDTQYF. CDR3 DNA: TGTGCCAGCAGGGCAGGTCCTAGCACAGATACGCAGTATTTT.

This chain links TRBV5-1 with TRBJ1-1, with D tentatively TRBD1 (5 bases). Looked up from germline, CDR1 is SGHRS and CDR2 is YFSETQ. The CDR3 spans 14 residues. Trimming left V 0 bases short and J 5 bases short, with 11 bases between. The CDR3: CASSLEQAGTEAFF. DNA for the CDR3: TGCGCCAGCAGCTTGGAACAGGCTGGGACTGAAGCTTTCTTT.

The table lists this clone with a few counts. This chain links TRBV19 with TRBJ2-2; 9 nucleotides agree with TRBD1. The V gene's germline CDR1 is LNHDA and CDR2 SQIVND (reference sequence). The CDR3 is 15 amino acids. The V gene end was trimmed by 6 bases and the J gene end by 5 bases; junction bases not matched to a gene: 7. Written as DNA, the CDR3 is TGTGCCAGTAGGGCCGGGACAGGGTCAACCGGGGAGCTGTTTTTT. Its protein is CASRAGTGSTGELFF.

The rearrangement uses TRBV7-2 and TRBJ1-2; TRBD1 is a possible D gene (5 bases). Germline loops: CDR1 SGHTA, CDR2 FQGNSA. V shed 1 base and J shed 4 bases, with 10 bases lying between them. The CDR3 sequence is 14 residues long. The CDR3 spells CASSLGPGLYGYTF. The CDR3 coding sequence is TGTGCCAGCAGCTTAGGTCCAGGGCTCTATGGCTACACCTTC.

The chain carries TRBV10-2 and TRBJ1-1, with a possible D match to TRBD1 (5 bases). Per the germline V gene, CDR1 is WSHSY and CDR2 is SAAADI. This CDR3 comprises 13 residues. With 0 bases removed from V and 10 bases from J, the gap between germline ends came to 12 bases. For the CDR3, the DNA is TGCGCCAGCAGTGAGTCAATGGCGGGGGGAGCTTTCTTT. Translated, it gives CASSESMAGGAFF.

This clone was picked up one time. V gene TRBV7-9 combines with J gene TRBJ2-3, with 11 bases matching TRBD1. The J segment lost 4 bases and the V segment lost 5 bases, leaving 11 bases of the junction unmatched. Germline V CDR1 and CDR2: SEHNR, FQNEAQ (reference sequence). This CDR3 has 17 residues. In nucleotides, the CDR3 is TGTGCCAGCAGCAGAGCGAAGGGACAGGGGGAGTCAGATACGCAGTATTTT. Its translation is CASSRAKGQGESDTQYF.

The V and J genes are TRBV2 and TRBJ1-4, with a tentative D call TRBD1 (5 bases). In germline, CDR1 is SNHLY, CDR2 FYNNEI. The V end lost 4 bases, the J end lost 7 bases, and 13 bases lay between the germline ends. This CDR3 is built from 14 residues. The CDR3 loop reads CASSAQGLGEKLFF. The CDR3 nucleotides are TGTGCCAGCAGTGCTCAGGGTTTGGGTGAAAAACTGTTTTTT.

V usage is TRBV6-5 and J usage is TRBJ1-5; D might be TRBD1 (5 bases). This CDR3 has 13 amino acids. Germline V lookup: CDR1 MNHEY, CDR2 SVGAGI. Trimming pared 2 bases from V and 4 bases from J, leaving 6 bases between. CDR3 in DNA: TGTGCCAGCAGTTACAAGGGGAATCAGCCCCAGCATTTT. Amino acids: CASSYKGNQPQHF.

The rearrangement links TRBV18 to TRBJ2-5, with TRBD2 identical over 10 bases. The CDR3 totals 17 residues. Germline lookup yields CDR1 KGHSH and CDR2 LQKENI. Trimming cost V 2 bases and J 1 base; bases outside gene matches: 7. CDR3 sequence: CASSPLQTSGAQETQYF. The DNA of the CDR3 is TGTGCCAGCTCACCATTGCAAACTAGCGGGGCCCAAGAGACCCAGTACTTC.

The chain recombines TRBV7-6 with TRBJ1-2; D might be TRBD1 (6 bases). The germline V and J ends were trimmed by 5 bases and 7 bases, with 14 bases remaining between them. This CDR3 has 13 amino acids. Looked up from germline, CDR1 is SGHVS and CDR2 is FNYEAQ. CDR3 sequence: CASSLQGERGYTF. In DNA form, the CDR3 reads TGTGCCAGCAGCCTACAGGGAGAGCGTGGCTACACCTTC.

This clone occurred a few times. V usage is TRBV5-4 and J usage is TRBJ1-3; the D gene is possibly TRBD1 (5 bases). The germline V gene encodes CDR1 SGHNT and CDR2 YYREEE (reference sequence). The CDR3 loop spans 17 amino acids. V gave up 1 base and J gave up 0 bases, with 14 bases separating them. DNA for the CDR3: TGTGCCAGCAGCTTGTGGGGCAGCAAAACCTCTGGAAACACCATATATTTT. Amino acid sequence: CASSLWGSKTSGNTIYF.

The CDR3 coding sequence is TGTGCCAGCAGCCTCAGGGGCGGGGGCCCCACAGATACGCAGTATTTT. Amino acid sequence: CASSLRGGGPTDTQYF. The rearrangement uses TRBV5-5 and TRBJ2-3, with D possibly being TRBD2 (7 bases). V lost 4 bases and J lost 2, with 17 bases in between. The CDR3 consists of 16 residues. Germline CDR1 is SGHKS and CDR2 is YYEKEE (reference sequence). Based on the CDR3 plus reference TRBV5-5 and TRBJ2-3, the full variable domain is DAGVTQSPTHLIKTRGQQVTLRCSPISGHKSVSWYQQVLGQGPQFIFQYYEKEERGRGNFPDRFSARQFPNYSSELNVNALLLGDSALYLCASSLRGGGPTDTQYFGPGTRLTVL.

The chain combines TRBV6-1 with TRBJ2-5; possible D gene TRBD1, 5 bases. The CDR3 length is 16 residues. V gave up 2 bases and J gave up 2 bases, with 15 bases separating them. Germline V CDR1 and CDR2: MNHNS, SASEGT. The CDR3 nucleotides read TGTGCCAGCAGTGAAACCGGACACTATGTTCAAGAGACCCAGTACTTC. Protein sequence: CASSETGHYVQETQYF.

In its sample, this clone was seen a few times. This sequence joins TRBV27 and TRBJ2-1, with D hard to call. The CDR3 is 14 residues long. Trimming pared 6 bases from V and 1 base from J, leaving 10 bases between. CDR1 is MNHEY, CDR2 SMNVEV, per germline (reference sequence). The CDR3 region is CASSPIASYNEQFF. The CDR3 region has the DNA TGTGCCAGCAGCCCGATCGCGTCCTACAATGAGCAGTTCTTC.

The rearrangement joins TRBV6-5 to TRBJ2-1, with TRBD2 matching over 8 bases. The germline V gene has CDR1 MNHEY and CDR2 SVGAGI. Trimming cost V 4 bases and J 7 bases; bases outside gene matches: 9. The CDR3 is made up of 15 amino acids. The CDR3, as DNA: TGTGCCAGCAGTTCCCCGGGACTAGGGCTAAATGAGCAGTTCTTC. Amino acids: CASSSPGLGLNEQFF.

The chain is built from TRBV5-8 and TRBJ2-2; perhaps TRBD1 as D (6 bases). The CDR3 is 16 amino acids. Per germline, CDR1 SGHTS and CDR2 YDEGEE. Trimming removed 3 bases at V and 0 bases at J, with 12 bases between. The CDR3 DNA sequence: TGTGCCAGCAGCTCAGGACAGAACCCGAACACCGGGGAGCTGTTTTTT. Translation: CASSSGQNPNTGELFF.

The rearrangement links TRBV30 to TRBJ1-2; 9 positions match TRBD1. CDR3 length: 16 amino acids. Losses at the gene ends were 2 bases for V and 4 bases for J; bases not matched to a gene: 11. CDR1 is GTSNPN and CDR2 is SVGIG in the germline V gene (reference sequence). CDR3 region: CAWSRPSGTGTYGYTF. In DNA, the CDR3 is TGTGCCTGGAGTAGACCCTCCGGGACAGGGACCTATGGCTACACCTTC.

The rearrangement links TRBV10-2 to TRBJ2-7, with D maybe TRBD1 (5 bases). Germline-derived CDR1 and CDR2 are WSHSY and SAAADI. Trimming shortened V by 6 bases and J by 1 base, and 13 bases separated the two germline ends. The CDR3 length is 14 residues. The CDR3 DNA reads as TGCGCCAGCAGATCCAGTACAGGTTCCTACGAGCAGTACTTC. It translates to CASRSSTGSYEQYF.

The J gene is TRBJ1-1, the V gene TRBV7-9; no reliable D call. The CDR3 extends over 14 amino acids. Trimming cost V 3 bases and J 9 bases, with 17 bases left between them. In germline, CDR1 is SEHNR, CDR2 FQNEAQ (reference sequence). This chain's CDR3 is CASSLGEQQTKAFF. CDR3 sequence (DNA): TGTGCCAGCAGCTTGGGAGAACAGCAAACAAAAGCTTTCTTT.

This clone is a singleton in its sample. The chain couples TRBV4-3 to TRBJ2-3, with TRBD2 identical over 12 bases. V trimming: 5 bases; J trimming: 3 bases; junction bases outside the gene matches: 9. Germline CDR1 reads LGHNA; CDR2 reads YSLEER. CDR3 size: 17 residues. CDR3 sequence: CASSSSGGVSTTDTQYF. For the CDR3, the DNA is TGCGCCAGCAGCTCTAGCGGGGGGGTTTCTACGACAGATACGCAGTATTTT.

V is TRBV7-8 and J is TRBJ2-1; perhaps TRBD2 as D (5 bases). The CDR3 has 17 amino acids. Germline V lookup: CDR1 SGHVS, CDR2 FQNEAQ. Trimming cost V 1 base and J 8 bases, with 21 bases left between them. Here the CDR3 DNA reads TGTGCCAGCAGCTTAGAAGGCCCTAGCCTAACCGGCGATGAGCAGTTCTTC. Residues: CASSLEGPSLTGDEQFF. Complete variable domain (other parts from reference TRBV7-8 and TRBJ2-1): GAGVSQSPRYKVAKRGQDVALRCDPISGHVSLFWYQQALGQGPEFLTYFQNEAQLDKSGLPSDRFFAERPEGSVSTLKIQRTQQEDSAVYLCASSLEGPSLTGDEQFFGPGTRLTVL.

CDR3 protein: CASSVQGETYGYTF. CDR3 in DNA: TGTGCCAGCAGCGTACAGGGGGAAACATATGGCTACACCTTC. V usage is TRBV7-8 and J usage is TRBJ1-2; 8 nucleotides match TRBD1. CDR3 size: 14 residues. The germline CDR1 and CDR2 sequences are SGHVS and FQNEAQ. J gave up 5 bases and V 5 bases, and 7 bases lay outside the gene matches. Looking up the rest from reference TRBV7-8 and TRBJ1-2 gives the full variable domain: GAGVSQSPRYKVAKRGQDVALRCDPISGHVSLFWYQQALGQGPEFLTYFQNEAQLDKSGLPSDRFFAERPEGSVSTLKIQRTQQEDSAVYLCASSVQGETYGYTFGSGTRLTVV.

The chain links TRBV29-1 to TRBJ2-7; D perhaps matches TRBD2 (5 bases). CDR3 length: 12 residues. Trimming cost V 6 bases and J 4 bases, with 13 bases left between them. CDR1 is SQVTM and CDR2 is ANQGSEA in the germline V gene. In DNA form, the CDR3 reads TGCAGCGTAGCCACCGGGGTGTACGAGCAGTACTTC. It yields the protein CSVATGVYEQYF.

A few counts support this clone. Here the CDR3 reads CASSSYGAGKTEAFF. The CDR3 DNA reads as TGTGCCAGCAGCAGTTATGGGGCAGGGAAGACTGAAGCTTTCTTT. V is TRBV3-1 (or the pseudogene TRBV3-2) and J is TRBJ1-1; a possible D gene is TRBD1 (5 bases). CDR3 size: 15 residues. Trimming cost V 5 bases and J 5 bases, with 18 bases left between them. In germline, CDR1 is LGHDT, CDR2 YNNKEL (reference sequence).

J is TRBJ1-6 and V is TRBV6-5, with D tentatively TRBD1 (6 bases). The CDR3 consists of 12 residues. Trimming removed 6 bases from V and 9 bases from J, with 9 bases in between. The germline V gene has CDR1 MNHEY and CDR2 SVGAGI. The CDR3 loop reads CASRGGASPLHF. CDR3 in DNA: TGTGCCAGCAGAGGGGGGGCTTCACCCCTCCACTTT.

The rearrangement uses TRBV2 and TRBJ1-4, with D perhaps TRBD1 (6 bases). The CDR3 is 15 amino acids. Trimming removed 1 base from V and 8 bases from J, with 14 bases in between. Per germline, CDR1 SNHLY and CDR2 FYNNEI. The CDR3 loop reads CASSEDLGQREKLFF. DNA of the CDR3: TGTGCCAGCAGTGAAGACTTAGGACAGAGAGAAAAACTGTTTTTT.

V and J are TRBV5-4 and TRBJ1-3; D is unresolved. The CDR3 runs 16 residues. Between the trimmed V and J ends, which lost 3 bases and 0 bases, there was a span of 13 bases. Germline V gene sequence: CDR1 SGHNT, CDR2 YYREEE (reference sequence). The CDR3 spells CASSSRTESSGNTIYF. In DNA form, the CDR3 reads TGTGCCAGCAGCTCCCGTACGGAGAGCTCTGGAAACACCATATATTTT.